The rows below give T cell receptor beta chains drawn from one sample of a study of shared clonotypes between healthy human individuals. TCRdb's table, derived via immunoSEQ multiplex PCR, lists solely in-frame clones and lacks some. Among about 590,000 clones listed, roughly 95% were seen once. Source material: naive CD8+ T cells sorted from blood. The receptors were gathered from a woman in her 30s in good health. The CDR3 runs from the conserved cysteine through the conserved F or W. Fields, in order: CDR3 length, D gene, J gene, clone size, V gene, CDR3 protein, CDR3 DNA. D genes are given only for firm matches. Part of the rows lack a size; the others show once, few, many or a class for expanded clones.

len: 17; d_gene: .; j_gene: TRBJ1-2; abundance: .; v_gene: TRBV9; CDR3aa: CASSGWGRAAVNYGYTF; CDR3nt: TGTGCCAGCAGCGGGTGGGGGAGAGCAGCCGTTAACTATGGCTACACCTTC
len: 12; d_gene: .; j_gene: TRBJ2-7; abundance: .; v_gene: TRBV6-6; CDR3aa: CASRGALYEQYF; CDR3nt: TGTGCCAGCCGCGGGGCATTATACGAGCAGTACTTC
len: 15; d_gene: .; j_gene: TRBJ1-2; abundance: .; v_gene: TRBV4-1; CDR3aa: CASSQEGGPNYGYTF; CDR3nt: TGCGCCAGCAGCCAAGAGGGTGGGCCGAACTATGGCTACACCTTC
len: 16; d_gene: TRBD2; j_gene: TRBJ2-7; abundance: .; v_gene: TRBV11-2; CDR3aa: CASSVWTSGRRGEQYF; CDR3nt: TGTGCCAGCAGCGTCTGGACTAGCGGGAGGAGGGGCGAGCAGTACTTC
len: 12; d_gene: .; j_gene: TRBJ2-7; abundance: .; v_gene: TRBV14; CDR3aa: CASSQGSREQYF; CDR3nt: TGTGCCAGCAGCCAGGGGAGCCGCGAGCAGTACTTC
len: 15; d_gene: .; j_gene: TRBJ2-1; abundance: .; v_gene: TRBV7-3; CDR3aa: CASSPLGSTRNEQFF; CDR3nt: TGTGCCAGCAGCCCCCTCGGGAGCACACGGAATGAGCAGTTCTTC
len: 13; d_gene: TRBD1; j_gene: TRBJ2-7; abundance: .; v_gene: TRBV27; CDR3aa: CAAGQGKSYEQYF; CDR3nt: TGTGCAGCCGGACAGGGGAAGTCCTACGAGCAGTACTTC
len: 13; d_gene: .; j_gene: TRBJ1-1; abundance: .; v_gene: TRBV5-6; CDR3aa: CASSLGSSTEAFF; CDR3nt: TGTGCCAGCAGCTTAGGTTCTTCAACTGAAGCTTTCTTT
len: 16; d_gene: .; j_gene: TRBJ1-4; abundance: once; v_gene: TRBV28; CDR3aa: CASSLMLGGTNEKLFF; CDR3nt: TGTGCCAGCAGTTTAATGCTGGGGGGAACTAATGAAAAACTGTTTTTT
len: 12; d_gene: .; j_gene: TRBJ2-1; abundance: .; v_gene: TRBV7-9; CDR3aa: CASSFTYNEQFF; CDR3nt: TGTGCCAGCAGCTTCACCTACAATGAGCAGTTCTTC
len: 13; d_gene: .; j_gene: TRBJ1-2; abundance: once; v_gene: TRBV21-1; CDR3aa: CANLSAGHYGYTF; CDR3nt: TGTGCCAATCTTTCGGCAGGACACTATGGCTACACCTTC
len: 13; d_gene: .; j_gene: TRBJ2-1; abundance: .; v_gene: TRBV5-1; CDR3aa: CASSFFSYNEQFF; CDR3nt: TGCGCCAGCAGCTTCTTCAGCTACAATGAGCAGTTCTTC
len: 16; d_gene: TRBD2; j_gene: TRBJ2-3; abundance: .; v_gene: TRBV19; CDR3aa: CASSTSERELADTQYF; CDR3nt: TGTGCCAGTAGTACTTCGGAGCGGGAGTTAGCAGATACGCAGTATTTT
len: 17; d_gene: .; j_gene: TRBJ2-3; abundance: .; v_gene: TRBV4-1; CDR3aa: CASSPGGTGLSTDTQYF; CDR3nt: TGCGCCAGCAGCCCAGGGGGAACGGGACTCAGCACAGATACGCAGTATTTT
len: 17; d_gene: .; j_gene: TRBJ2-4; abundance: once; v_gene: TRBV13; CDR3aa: CASSLSRLMTTKNIQYF; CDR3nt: TGTGCCAGCAGCTTATCTCGACTAATGACAACCAAAAACATTCAGTACTTC
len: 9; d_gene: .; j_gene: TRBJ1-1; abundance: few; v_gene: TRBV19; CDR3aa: CASGAGAFF; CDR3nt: TGTGCCAGTGGCGCTGGAGCTTTCTTT